A selection of T cell receptor beta chains follows, all from one sample in a study of T cell changes during pregnancy in multiple sclerosis. Sequencing used immunoSEQ multiplex PCR; TCRdb keeps in-frame clones, though not all of them. The data show tens of thousands of clones, with around nine tenths seen just once and about 4% held by the top ten. The sample consisted of peripheral blood, taken after pregnancy. The receptors stem from a female donor in good health, enrolled as a control in a pregnancy study. The CDR3 runs from the conserved cysteine through the conserved F or W. D genes are given only for firm matches. Not every row has a clone size; where given, it reads once, few, many or a size class.

D gene: TRBD1
V gene: TRBV7-9
clone size: .
J gene: TRBJ1-5
CDR3 protein: CASSAGTGNQPQHF
CDR3 DNA: TGTGCCAGCAGCGCCGGGACAGGGAATCAGCCCCAGCATTTT

D gene: TRBD1
V gene: TRBV7-2
clone size: once
J gene: TRBJ2-1
CDR3 protein: CASSQGQGGNEQFF
CDR3 DNA: TGTGCCAGCAGTCAGGGACAGGGTGGCAATGAGCAGTTCTTC

D gene: TRBD2
V gene: TRBV10-2
clone size: .
J gene: TRBJ2-7
CDR3 protein: CASSEGLAGGPLEQYF
CDR3 DNA: TGCGCCAGCAGTGAGGGGCTAGCGGGGGGGCCTCTCGAGCAGTACTTC

D gene: .
V gene: TRBV6-5
clone size: .
J gene: TRBJ2-6
CDR3 protein: CASTKGGLGANVLTF
CDR3 DNA: TGTGCCAGCACCAAGGGGGGGCTCGGGGCCAACGTCCTGACTTTC

D gene: .
V gene: TRBV5-4
clone size: .
J gene: TRBJ2-5
CDR3 protein: CASSLVAGHQETQYF
CDR3 DNA: TGTGCCAGCAGCTTGGTCGCGGGACACCAAGAGACCCAGTACTTC

D gene: TRBD2
V gene: TRBV9
clone size: .
J gene: TRBJ2-7
CDR3 protein: CASSVTSGSYEQYF
CDR3 DNA: TGTGCCAGCAGCGTAACTAGCGGGAGTTACGAGCAGTACTTC

D gene: .
V gene: TRBV5-4
clone size: .
J gene: TRBJ1-2
CDR3 protein: CASSATLAAVGYTF
CDR3 DNA: TGTGCCAGCAGCGCGACCCTGGCAGCGGTTGGCTACACCTTC

D gene: .
V gene: TRBV18
clone size: once
J gene: TRBJ2-3
CDR3 protein: CASSPSSPRGTDTQYF
CDR3 DNA: TGTGCCAGCTCACCTAGTTCTCCGAGGGGCACAGATACGCAGTATTTT

D gene: .
V gene: TRBV4-1
clone size: .
J gene: TRBJ2-7
CDR3 protein: CASSQLVAQTGSSSEQYF
CDR3 DNA: TGCGCCAGCAGCCAATTGGTCGCTCAAACAGGGAGTAGTAGCGAGCAGTACTTC

D gene: .
V gene: TRBV28
clone size: .
J gene: TRBJ1-2
CDR3 protein: CASSLPDSNYGYTF
CDR3 DNA: TGTGCCAGCAGTTTACCGGACAGCAACTATGGCTACACCTTC

D gene: .
V gene: TRBV11-2
clone size: .
J gene: TRBJ2-2
CDR3 protein: CASTPGGIFTGELFF
CDR3 DNA: TGTGCCAGCACCCCGGGCGGGATTTTCACCGGGGAGCTGTTTTTT

D gene: TRBD1
V gene: TRBV19
clone size: .
J gene: TRBJ1-2
CDR3 protein: CASSTRDRRGYTF
CDR3 DNA: TGTGCCAGTAGTACCCGGGACAGACGGGGCTACACCTTC

D gene: .
V gene: TRBV11-2
clone size: .
J gene: TRBJ1-1
CDR3 protein: CASSQRLWGGVGMNTEAFF
CDR3 DNA: TGTGCCAGCAGCCAACGCCTTTGGGGGGGCGTCGGGATGAACACTGAAGCTTTCTTT

D gene: .
V gene: TRBV21-1
clone size: .
J gene: TRBJ2-3
CDR3 protein: CAISSGSTDTQYF
CDR3 DNA: TGTGCCATATCAAGCGGGAGCACAGATACGCAGTATTTT

D gene: TRBD2
V gene: TRBV27
clone size: .
J gene: TRBJ2-3
CDR3 protein: CASSLLGGSSTDTQYF
CDR3 DNA: TGTGCCAGCAGTTTACTCGGGGGGTCTAGCACAGATACGCAGTATTTT

D gene: TRBD2
V gene: TRBV7-2
clone size: .
J gene: TRBJ2-1
CDR3 protein: CASSLAGTSVNEQFF
CDR3 DNA: TGTGCCAGCAGCTTGGCCGGGACTAGCGTTAATGAGCAGTTCTTC

D gene: .
V gene: TRBV14
clone size: .
J gene: TRBJ1-3
CDR3 protein: CASSPGGGNTIYF
CDR3 DNA: TGTGCCAGCAGCCCAGGTGGGGGAAACACCATATATTTT

D gene: TRBD2
V gene: TRBV5-8
clone size: once
J gene: TRBJ2-1
CDR3 protein: CASSQPRGLAVNEQFF
CDR3 DNA: TGTGCCAGCAGTCAGCCACGGGGACTAGCCGTAAATGAGCAGTTCTTC

D gene: TRBD1
V gene: TRBV19
clone size: .
J gene: TRBJ2-1
CDR3 protein: CASSIRQGRRNEQFF
CDR3 DNA: TGTGCCAGTAGTATCCGACAGGGCCGGCGCAATGAGCAGTTCTTC

D gene: .
V gene: TRBV7-9
clone size: .
J gene: TRBJ1-2
CDR3 protein: CASSLRGRGYTF
CDR3 DNA: TGTGCCAGCAGCTTACGTGGGAGGGGTTACACCTTC

D gene: TRBD1
V gene: TRBV4-2
clone size: .
J gene: TRBJ1-2
CDR3 protein: CASSQEILGQGDGYTF
CDR3 DNA: TGTGCCAGCAGCCAAGAAATCTTGGGACAGGGAGATGGCTACACCTTC

D gene: .
V gene: TRBV29-1
clone size: .
J gene: TRBJ2-1
CDR3 protein: CSVISMTGGEEQFF
CDR3 DNA: TGCAGCGTCATATCTATGACAGGTGGGGAGGAGCAGTTCTTC

D gene: TRBD1
V gene: TRBV18
clone size: .
J gene: TRBJ1-4
CDR3 protein: CASSPGQGDEKLFF
CDR3 DNA: TGTGCCAGCTCACCGGGACAGGGGGATGAAAAACTGTTTTTT

D gene: TRBD1
V gene: TRBV18
clone size: once
J gene: TRBJ2-7
CDR3 protein: CASSPRTGTYEQYF
CDR3 DNA: TGTGCCAGCTCACCACGGACAGGCACCTACGAGCAGTACTTC